These 7 T cell receptor beta chains share one sample of origin, sequenced in a study of blood T cell repertoires in COVID-19. Profiling relied on immunoSEQ multiplex PCR, and the TCRdb table lists in-frame clones only, not all of them. Among about 210,000 clones listed, roughly 84% were seen once. The specimen was peripheral blood. These receptors all come from a woman older than 75 with acute or convalescent COVID-19.

The V and J genes are TRBV4-3 and TRBJ2-1; 8 bases agree with TRBD2. V dropped 3 bases and J dropped 10; count of bases not matched to a gene: 8. Germline V CDR1 and CDR2: LGHNA, YSLEER. There are 14 residues in the CDR3. CDR3: CASSQWTSPGEQFF. In DNA form, the CDR3 reads TGCGCCAGCAGCCAGTGGACTAGCCCAGGCGAGCAGTTCTTC.

This chain joins TRBV2 and TRBJ2-5; TRBD2 is a possible D gene (5 bases). The germline V and J ends were trimmed by 8 bases and 5 bases, with 9 bases remaining between them. This CDR3 is 11 amino acids long. Per the germline V gene, CDR1 is SNHLY and CDR2 is FYNNEI. The DNA of the CDR3 is TGTGCCAGCTCGGGGTTTGAGACCCAGTACTTC. It yields the protein CASSGFETQYF.

This chain links TRBV5-1 with TRBJ1-1; 8 nucleotides agree with TRBD1. Trimming removed 0 bases from V and 0 bases from J; junction bases left unmatched: 10. CDR1 SGHRS and CDR2 YFSETQ come from the germline V gene. This CDR3 is 18 amino acids long. The DNA for the CDR3 is TGCGCCAGCAGCTTGGCCGGGACAGGTACCGCCATGAACACTGAAGCTTTCTTT. It specifies CASSLAGTGTAMNTEAFF.

The chain links TRBV11-2 to TRBJ2-7, with D possibly TRBD2 on 7 matching bases. Trimming left V 11 bases short and J 2 bases short, with 10 bases between. The CDR3 loop spans 11 amino acids. Per germline, CDR1 SGHAT and CDR2 FQNNGV. Here the CDR3 reads CAGGAPYEQYF. For the CDR3, the DNA is TGTGCCGGGGGGGCTCCCTACGAGCAGTACTTC.

CDR3 sequence: CASSFSGTSGSRGSYNEQFF. CDR3 in DNA: TGTGCCAGCAGTTTCTCAGGGACTAGCGGGAGCCGGGGCTCCTACAATGAGCAGTTCTTC. J is TRBJ2-1 and V is TRBV28, with 14 nucleotides matching TRBD2. The length of the CDR3 is 20 residues. CDR1 MDHEN and CDR2 SYDVKM come from the germline V gene. Trimming took 3 bases from V and 0 from J; bases not matched to a gene: 10. Together with reference TRBV28 and TRBJ2-1, the CDR3 gives the full variable domain: DVKVTQSSRYLVKRTGEKVFLECVQDMDHENMFWYRQDPGLGLRLIYFSYDVKMKEKGDIPEGYSVSREKKERFSLILESASTNQTSMYLCASSFSGTSGSRGSYNEQFFGPGTRLTVL.

The V gene is TRBV13, the J gene TRBJ2-3, with 10 positions matching TRBD2. The CDR3 covers 15 residues. The V gene end was trimmed by 4 bases and the J gene end by 3 bases; junction bases not matched to a gene: 4. Per the germline V gene, CDR1 is PRHDT and CDR2 is FYEKMQ (reference sequence). This CDR3 is CASSSPSGRTDTQYF. CDR3 nucleotide sequence: TGTGCCAGCAGCTCTCCTAGCGGGAGAACAGATACGCAGTATTTT.

This chain joins TRBV4-1 and TRBJ2-5; D ambiguous. This CDR3 has 15 amino acids. Trimming left V 5 bases short and J 3 bases short, with 16 bases between. CDR1 MGHRA and CDR2 YSYEKL come from the germline V gene. CDR3: CASSAGGARKETQYF. In DNA form, the CDR3 reads TGCGCCAGCAGCGCCGGCGGAGCGCGAAAAGAGACCCAGTACTTC.